The 2 T cell receptor beta chains below all came from one sample that was sequenced in a study of blood T cell repertoires in COVID-19. Measured with immunoSEQ multiplex PCR; TCRdb has only the in-frame clones, and not every one. Of about 200,000 clones in the sample, about 86% were seen once. The material sequenced was PBMCs or T cells enriched from blood (not recorded which). The receptors were gathered from a woman aged 40 to 50 with acute COVID-19.

In its sample, this clone was seen a few times. V is TRBV5-1 and J is TRBJ2-7; 9 bases are a match to TRBD1. The CDR3 length is 15 residues. Germline V gives CDR1 SGHRS, CDR2 YFSETQ. The ends lost 3 bases at V and 1 base at J; junction bases unmatched: 5. CDR3 protein: CASSSSGTGSYEQYF. Written as DNA, the CDR3 is TGCGCCAGCAGCTCGTCCGGGACAGGGTCCTACGAGCAGTACTTC.

This chain links TRBV6-1 with TRBJ2-1, with TRBD1 identical over 9 bases. Germline values: CDR1 MNHNS, CDR2 SASEGT. This CDR3 spans 18 amino acids. V lost 4 bases and J lost 4; bases outside the gene matches: 14. For the CDR3, the DNA is TGTGCCAGCAGTGGGGGGGGACAGGGAACCCAACCTTACAATGAGCAGTTCTTC. It specifies CASSGGGQGTQPYNEQFF.